This T cell receptor beta chain was sequenced in a study of cytomegalovirus exposure and HLA in healthy donors. Turning to the study itself: In a previous analysis, nearly 120 million unique TCR beta sequences were found from 150 million to 200 million T cells. From HLA-typed donors, an early data release held 70 million to 95 million unique TCRs.

All donors participated as healthy donors of bone marrow. In the PCR, 60 Vbeta and 13 Jbeta primers were used. Profiling relied on immunoSEQ multiplex PCR, and the TCRdb table lists in-frame clones only, not all of them. The sample lists approximately 190,000 clones; about 77% were seen once. The V end lost 2 bases, the J end lost 7 bases, and 20 bases lay between the germline ends. This CDR3 is 16 amino acids long. Germline CDR1 and CDR2: SGHTA and FQGNSA. What was sequenced was PBMCs. This clonotype originated in a young woman in good health and CMV-seropositive. The chain is built from TRBV7-2 and TRBJ1-2; no firm D call. CDR3: CASSLSPGINDGGYTF. The CDR3 DNA reads TGTGCCAGCAGCTTATCCCCGGGAATTAATGATGGTGGCTACACCTTC.